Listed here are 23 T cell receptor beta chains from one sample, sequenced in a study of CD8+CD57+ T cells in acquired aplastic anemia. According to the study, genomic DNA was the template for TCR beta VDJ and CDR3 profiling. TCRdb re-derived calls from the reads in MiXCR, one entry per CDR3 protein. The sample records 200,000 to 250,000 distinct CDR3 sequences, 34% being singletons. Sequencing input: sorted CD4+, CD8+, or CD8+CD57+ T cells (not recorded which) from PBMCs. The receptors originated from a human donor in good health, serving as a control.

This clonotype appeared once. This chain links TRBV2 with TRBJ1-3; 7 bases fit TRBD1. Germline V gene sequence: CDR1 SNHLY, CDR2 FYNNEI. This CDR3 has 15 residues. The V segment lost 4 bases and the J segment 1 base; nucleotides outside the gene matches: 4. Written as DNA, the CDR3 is TGTGCCAGCAGTGGTAGGGGGCGGTCTGGAAACACCATATATTTT. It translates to CASSGRGRSGNTIYF.

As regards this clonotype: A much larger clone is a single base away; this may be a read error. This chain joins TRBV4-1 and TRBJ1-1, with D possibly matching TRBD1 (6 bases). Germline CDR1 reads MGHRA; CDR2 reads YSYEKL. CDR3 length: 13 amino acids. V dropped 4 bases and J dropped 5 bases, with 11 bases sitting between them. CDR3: CASSRVRGTEAFF. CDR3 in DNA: TGCGCCAGCAGCCGAGTTAGGGGGACTGAAGCTTTCTTT.

The CDR3: CASSSNGGNTEAFF. Here the CDR3 DNA reads TGTGCCAGCAGCTCCAATGGGGGGAACACTGAAGCTTTCTTT. The V call is TRBV3-1, the J call TRBJ1-1; weak D call: TRBD1 (5 bases). Trimming cost V 5 bases and J 1 base, with 11 bases left between them. Germline CDR1 and CDR2: LGHDT and YNNKEL (reference sequence). There are 14 residues in the CDR3.

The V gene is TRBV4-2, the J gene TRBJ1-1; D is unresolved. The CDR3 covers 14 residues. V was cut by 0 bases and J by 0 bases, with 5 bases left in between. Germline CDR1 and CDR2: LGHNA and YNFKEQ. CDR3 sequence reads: CASSQESLNTEAFF. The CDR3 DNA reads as TGTGCCAGCAGCCAAGAGAGCTTGAACACTGAAGCTTTCTTT.

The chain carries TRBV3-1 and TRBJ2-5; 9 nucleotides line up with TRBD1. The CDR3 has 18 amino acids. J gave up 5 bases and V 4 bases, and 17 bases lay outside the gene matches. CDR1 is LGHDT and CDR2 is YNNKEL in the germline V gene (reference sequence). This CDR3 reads CASSPTFQDRGTTETQYF. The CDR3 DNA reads TGTGCCAGCAGCCCTACTTTCCAGGACAGGGGTACAACGGAGACCCAGTACTTC.

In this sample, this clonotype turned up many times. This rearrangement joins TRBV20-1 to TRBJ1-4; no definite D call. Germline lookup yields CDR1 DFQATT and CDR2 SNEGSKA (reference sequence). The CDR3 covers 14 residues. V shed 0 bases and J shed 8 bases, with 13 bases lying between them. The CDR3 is CSARDGVVWEKLFF. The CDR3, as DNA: TGCAGTGCTAGAGATGGGGTAGTCTGGGAAAAACTGTTTTTT.

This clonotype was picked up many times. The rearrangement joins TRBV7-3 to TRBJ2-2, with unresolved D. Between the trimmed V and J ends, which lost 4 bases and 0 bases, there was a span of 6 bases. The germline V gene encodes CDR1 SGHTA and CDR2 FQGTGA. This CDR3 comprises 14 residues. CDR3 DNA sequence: TGTGCCAGCAGCTCTACACCGAACACCGGGGAGCTGTTTTTT. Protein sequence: CASSSTPNTGELFF.

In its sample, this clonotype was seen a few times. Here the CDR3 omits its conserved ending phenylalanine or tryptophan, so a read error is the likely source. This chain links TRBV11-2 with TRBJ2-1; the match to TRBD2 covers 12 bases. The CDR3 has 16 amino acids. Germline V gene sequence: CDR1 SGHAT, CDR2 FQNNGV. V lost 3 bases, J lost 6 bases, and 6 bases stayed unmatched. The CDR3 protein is CASSFSLAGGFNEQFI. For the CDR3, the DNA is TGTGCCAGCAGCTTCTCACTAGCGGGAGGCTTCAATGAGCAGTTCATC.

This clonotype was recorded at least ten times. CDR3 DNA: TGTGCCAGCAGGGTTGACAGGGCGTCCTATGGCTACACCTTC. Residues: CASRVDRASYGYTF. The chain is built from TRBV2 and TRBJ1-2; 7 bases line up with TRBD1. Unmatched junction bases numbered 8, after V lost 6 bases and J lost 4 bases. Germline V gene sequence: CDR1 SNHLY, CDR2 FYNNEI. The length of the CDR3 is 14 residues.

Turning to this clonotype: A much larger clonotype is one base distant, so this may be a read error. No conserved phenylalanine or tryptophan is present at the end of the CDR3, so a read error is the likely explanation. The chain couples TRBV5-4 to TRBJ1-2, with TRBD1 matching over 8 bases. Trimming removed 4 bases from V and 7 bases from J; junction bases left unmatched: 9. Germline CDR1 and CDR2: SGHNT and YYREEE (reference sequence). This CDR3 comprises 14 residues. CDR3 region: CASSAATGVSGYTL. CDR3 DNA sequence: TGTGCCAGCAGCGCGGCGACAGGGGTTTCTGGCTACACCCTC.

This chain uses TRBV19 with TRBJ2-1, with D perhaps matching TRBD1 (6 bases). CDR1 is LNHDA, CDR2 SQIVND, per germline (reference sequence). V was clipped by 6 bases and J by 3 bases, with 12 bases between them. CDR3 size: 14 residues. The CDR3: CASRTKDSYNEQFF. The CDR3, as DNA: TGTGCCAGTAGGACAAAGGACAGCTACAATGAGCAGTTCTTC.

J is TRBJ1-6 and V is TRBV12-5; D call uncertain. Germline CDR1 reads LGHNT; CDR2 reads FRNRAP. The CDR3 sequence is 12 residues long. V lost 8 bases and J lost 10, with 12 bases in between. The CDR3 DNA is TGTGCTAGTTCGGACGTGGGATCACCCCTCCACTTT. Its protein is CASSDVGSPLHF.

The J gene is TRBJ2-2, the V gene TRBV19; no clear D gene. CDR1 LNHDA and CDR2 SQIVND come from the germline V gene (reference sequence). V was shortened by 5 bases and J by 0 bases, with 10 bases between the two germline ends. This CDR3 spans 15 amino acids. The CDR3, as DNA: TGTGCCAGTAGTGCGAGACCAGCGAACACCGGGGAGCTGTTTTTT. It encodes CASSARPANTGELFF.

The CDR3 is CASSEPRGTNSPLHF. CDR3 nucleotides: TGTGCCAGCAGTGAACCGAGGGGTACGAATTCACCCCTCCACTTT. The chain has TRBV2 and TRBJ1-6, with TRBD1 as a possible D gene (5 bases). The germline V gene has CDR1 SNHLY and CDR2 FYNNEI. The CDR3 totals 15 residues. V was cut by 2 bases and J by 7 bases, with 12 bases left in between.

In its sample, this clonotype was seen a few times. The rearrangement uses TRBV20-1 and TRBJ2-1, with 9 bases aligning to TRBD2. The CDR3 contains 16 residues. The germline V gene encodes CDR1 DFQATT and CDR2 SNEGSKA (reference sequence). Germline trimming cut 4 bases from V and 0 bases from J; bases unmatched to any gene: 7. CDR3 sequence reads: CSATNLAGNSYNEQFF. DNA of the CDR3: TGCAGTGCTACTAATCTAGCGGGGAACTCCTACAATGAGCAGTTCTTC.

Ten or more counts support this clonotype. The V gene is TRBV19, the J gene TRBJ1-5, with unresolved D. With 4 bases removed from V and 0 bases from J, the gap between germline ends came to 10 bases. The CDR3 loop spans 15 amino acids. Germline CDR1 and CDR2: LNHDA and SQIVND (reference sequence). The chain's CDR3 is CASSKGLYSNQPQHF. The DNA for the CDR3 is TGTGCCAGTAGTAAAGGACTCTATAGCAATCAGCCCCAGCATTTT.

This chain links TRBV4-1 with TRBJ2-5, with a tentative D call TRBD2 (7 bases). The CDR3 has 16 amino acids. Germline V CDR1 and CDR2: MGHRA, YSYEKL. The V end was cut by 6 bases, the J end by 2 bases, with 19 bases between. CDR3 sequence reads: CASRGGLRQEQETQYF. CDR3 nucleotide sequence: TGCGCCAGCAGGGGGGGGTTGCGACAGGAACAAGAGACCCAGTACTTC.

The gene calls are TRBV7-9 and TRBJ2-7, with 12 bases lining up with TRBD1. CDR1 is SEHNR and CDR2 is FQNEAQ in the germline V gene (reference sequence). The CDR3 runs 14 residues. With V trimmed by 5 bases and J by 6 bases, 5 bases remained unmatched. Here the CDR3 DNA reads TGTGCCAGCAGCGCCGGGACAGGGGGCGGCGAGCAGTACTTC. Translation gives CASSAGTGGGEQYF.

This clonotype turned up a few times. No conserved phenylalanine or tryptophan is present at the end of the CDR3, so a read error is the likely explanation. CDR3 sequence: CASSSGTSGIYEQYL. CDR3 nucleotides: TGCGCCAGCAGCTCGGGGACTAGCGGGATCTACGAGCAGTACCTC. V is TRBV5-1 and J is TRBJ2-7; TRBD2 aligns across 13 bases. Per the germline V gene, CDR1 is SGHRS and CDR2 is YFSETQ. The CDR3 loop spans 15 amino acids. The J segment lost 3 bases and the V segment lost 3 bases, leaving 3 bases of the junction unmatched.

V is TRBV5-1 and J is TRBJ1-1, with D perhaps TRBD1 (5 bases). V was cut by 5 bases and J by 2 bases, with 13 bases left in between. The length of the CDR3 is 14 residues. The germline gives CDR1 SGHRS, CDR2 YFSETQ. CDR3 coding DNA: TGCGCCAGCAGTGAAATACAGGCAAACACTGAAGCTTTCTTT. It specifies CASSEIQANTEAFF.

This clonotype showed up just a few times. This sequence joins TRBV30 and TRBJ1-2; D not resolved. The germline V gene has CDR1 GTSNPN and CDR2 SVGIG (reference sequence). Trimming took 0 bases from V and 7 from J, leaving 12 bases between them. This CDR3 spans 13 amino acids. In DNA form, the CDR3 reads TGTGCCTGGAGTGTAATCTCAGACCGTGGCTACACCTTC. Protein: CAWSVISDRGYTF.

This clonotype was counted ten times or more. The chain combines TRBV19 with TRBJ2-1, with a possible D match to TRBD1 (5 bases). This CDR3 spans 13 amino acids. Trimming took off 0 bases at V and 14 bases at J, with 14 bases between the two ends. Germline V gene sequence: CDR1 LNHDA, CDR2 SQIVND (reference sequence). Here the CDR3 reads CASSIDQGREKFF. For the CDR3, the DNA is TGTGCCAGTAGTATAGATCAGGGCAGGGAAAAGTTCTTC.

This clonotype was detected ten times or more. In DNA form, the CDR3 reads TGTGCCAGCAGCTTAGCACGGGGGTTGGCCTACGAGCAGTACTTC. Translated: CASSLARGLAYEQYF. The V gene is TRBV7-2, the J gene TRBJ2-7, with D maybe TRBD2 (6 bases). CDR1 and CDR2 from the germline V gene are SGHTA and FQGNSA. Deletions cut 0 bases from V and 2 bases from J, with 11 bases between. The CDR3 is 15 residues long.